The clone carrying this T cell receptor (beta chain) was picked up many times. Its antigen is not known. This sample is part of a study of T cells after posttransplantation cyclophosphamide. V was clipped by 2 bases and J by 1 base, with 12 bases between them. Per germline, CDR1 LGHNA and CDR2 YSLEER. The CDR3 spans 16 residues. Some clones are missing from TCRdb's copy, which holds only in-frame ones; the method was immunoSEQ multiplex PCR. The sample yields tens of thousands of clones, without any singletons. Notes on the study in general: After PTCy, TRB diversity resembled that of CNI/methotrexate controls. Blood and skin or GI T cell repertoires showed limited TRB overlap. Later blood repertoires were often dominated by clones from the donor CD8+ memory compartment.

The receptor was derived from a man aged 25-45 years in good health and a related stem cell transplant donor. The sequenced material came from PBMCs. The rearrangement links TRBV4-3 to TRBJ1-3; D is uncertain. CDR3 bases: TGCGCCAGCAGCCAATCTGTCCGGGGATCTGGAAACACCATATATTTT. Translating it yields CASSQSVRGSGNTIYF.